These 31 T cell receptor beta chains share one sample of origin, sequenced in a study of control samples from healthy donors and cancer patients. Measured with immunoSEQ multiplex PCR; TCRdb has only the in-frame clones, and not every one. Among some 200,000 clones listed, 90% to 95% were seen once. The sequencing sample was made of blood. All receptors derive from a man aged 18 to 29 in good health.

The gene calls are TRBV7-8 and TRBJ2-5; D not resolved. This CDR3 contains 14 residues. V was trimmed by 2 bases and J by 3 bases, leaving 10 bases between them. From germline, CDR1 is SGHVS and CDR2 FQNEAQ. CDR3 DNA sequence: TGTGCCAGCAGCTTACTGCCGACCAAAGAGACCCAGTACTTC. Translating it yields CASSLLPTKETQYF.

The chain uses TRBV7-2 and TRBJ1-2; a weak D match, TRBD1 (5 bases). Germline values: CDR1 SGHTA, CDR2 FQGNSA. Trimming removed 1 base at V and 4 bases at J, with 10 bases between. This CDR3 spans 14 amino acids. CDR3 nucleotides: TGTGCCAGCAGCTTAGGTCCGGGACTCTATGGCTACACCTTC. Residues: CASSLGPGLYGYTF.

The rearrangement links TRBV27 to TRBJ1-3; no definite D call. This CDR3 has 13 amino acids. CDR1 is MNHEY, CDR2 SMNVEV, per germline (reference sequence). V lost 4 bases and J 4 bases, leaving 8 bases between the germline ends. The chain's CDR3 is CASSSGPGNTIYF. The CDR3 nucleotides are TGTGCCAGCAGTTCCGGACCGGGAAACACCATATATTTT.

This chain joins TRBV2 and TRBJ1-2, with D unresolved. The CDR3 contains 13 residues. V was cut by 4 bases and J by 2 bases, with 8 bases left in between. Germline V CDR1 and CDR2: SNHLY, FYNNEI. The CDR3 protein is CASSVGINYGYTF. The CDR3 nucleotides are TGTGCCAGCAGTGTAGGGATAAACTATGGCTACACCTTC.

This chain connects TRBV30 to TRBJ1-6, with a weak D call TRBD1 (6 bases). Germline lookup yields CDR1 GTSNPN and CDR2 SVGIG (reference sequence). The CDR3 is 14 amino acids. The V end lost 4 bases, the J end lost 2 bases, and 9 bases lay between the germline ends. This chain's CDR3 is CAWTKGAYNSPLHF. As DNA, the CDR3 is TGTGCCTGGACCAAGGGGGCCTATAATTCACCCCTCCACTTT.

This chain joins TRBV4-1 and TRBJ1-2; a weak D match, TRBD1 (6 bases). CDR3 size: 15 residues. Germline assignment: CDR1 MGHRA and CDR2 YSYEKL. The germline V and J ends were trimmed by 4 bases and 2 bases, with 14 bases remaining between them. The CDR3 reads CASSPGGQGNYGYTF. The CDR3 DNA is TGCGCCAGCAGCCCCGGAGGGCAGGGGAACTATGGCTACACCTTC.

The rearrangement links TRBV19 to TRBJ2-3, with TRBD2 identical over 9 bases. The CDR3 is 15 amino acids. V lost 4 bases to trimming and J lost 1 base; unmatched junction nucleotides: 3. Germline V gene lookup returns CDR1 LNHDA and CDR2 SQIVND (reference sequence). The CDR3 here is CASSRSSGGTDTQYF. CDR3 nucleotide sequence: TGTGCCAGTAGTAGGTCTAGCGGGGGCACAGATACGCAGTATTTT.

The chain joins TRBV11-2 to TRBJ2-6; 9 bases match TRBD1. The CDR3 length is 19 residues. V shed 5 bases, J shed 0 bases, and the junction held 11 bases outside the gene matches. In germline, CDR1 is SGHAT, CDR2 FQNNGV. This CDR3 reads CASSHSRTGALSGANVLTF. The CDR3 region has the DNA TGTGCCAGCAGCCATTCTAGGACAGGGGCACTCTCTGGGGCCAACGTCCTGACTTTC.

V gene TRBV18 combines with J gene TRBJ1-2; D possibly corresponds to TRBD1 (6 bases). Germline V gives CDR1 KGHSH, CDR2 LQKENI. The CDR3 has 15 residues. With 1 base removed from V and 5 bases from J, the gap between germline ends came to 14 bases. The CDR3 spells CASSPQGGGPYGYTF. The CDR3 region has the DNA TGTGCCAGCTCACCACAGGGCGGGGGGCCGTATGGCTACACCTTC.

V usage is TRBV7-2 and J usage is TRBJ2-2; D ambiguous. V was pared by 0 bases and J by 4 bases, with 9 bases between. The CDR3 has 15 residues. Germline lookup yields CDR1 SGHTA and CDR2 FQGNSA. The CDR3 is CASSLAHRFTGELFF. The CDR3 DNA reads TGTGCCAGCAGCTTAGCGCACCGGTTCACCGGGGAGCTGTTTTTT.

This sequence joins TRBV2 and TRBJ1-6; possibly TRBD1 for D (6 bases). V was trimmed by 6 bases and J by 7 bases, leaving 13 bases between them. This CDR3 contains 14 residues. Germline assignment: CDR1 SNHLY and CDR2 FYNNEI. CDR3 protein: CASRLGGYNSPLHF. The CDR3, as DNA: TGTGCCAGCAGACTAGGGGGTTACAATTCACCCCTCCACTTT. Full variable domain (rest looked up from reference TRBV2 and TRBJ1-6): EPEVTQTPSHQVTQMGQEVILRCVPISNHLYFYWYRQILGQKVEFLVSFYNNEISEKSEIFDDQFSVERPDGSNFTLKIRSTKLEDSAMYFCASRLGGYNSPLHFGNGTRLTVT.

The chain links TRBV24-1 to TRBJ2-1; 13 nucleotides line up with TRBD2. Per germline, CDR1 KGHDR and CDR2 SFDVKD. The ends lost 3 bases at V and 9 bases at J; junction bases unmatched: 7. The length of the CDR3 is 16 residues. The CDR3 DNA reads as TGTGCCACCAGTGATCCACTAGCGGGGGGGCCCAGTGAGCAGTTCTTC. It encodes CATSDPLAGGPSEQFF.

The chain carries TRBV18 and TRBJ1-5, with unresolved D. Trimming took off 2 bases at V and 3 bases at J, with 5 bases between the two ends. The germline V gene encodes CDR1 KGHSH and CDR2 LQKENI. The CDR3 runs 13 residues. The CDR3, as DNA: TGTGCCAGCTCACCAGGACTCAATCAGCCCCAGCATTTT. Amino acids: CASSPGLNQPQHF.

The chain employs TRBV11-2 and TRBJ2-7, with no clear D. V dropped 1 base and J dropped 7 bases, with 5 bases sitting between them. This CDR3 is 11 amino acids long. From germline, CDR1 is SGHAT and CDR2 FQNNGV. The CDR3 spells CASSLVDEQYF. The CDR3 DNA is TGTGCCAGCAGCTTAGTAGATGAGCAGTACTTC.

This clone was detected only once. The chain has TRBV19 and TRBJ2-7, with 7 bases aligning to TRBD1. The length of the CDR3 is 15 residues. V was clipped by 5 bases and J by 3 bases; unmatched bases: 10. The germline gives CDR1 LNHDA, CDR2 SQIVND (reference sequence). CDR3 coding DNA: TGTGCCAGTAGTGCGACAGGGAGTGAGTACTACGAGCAGTACTTC. It codes for CASSATGSEYYEQYF.

The gene calls are TRBV14 and TRBJ1-1; D gene uncertain. Germline-derived CDR1 and CDR2 are SGHDN and FVKESK. The CDR3 runs 13 residues. Trimming stripped 2 bases from V and 7 bases from J, with 11 bases between. CDR3 sequence reads: CASSQNWDDEAFF. In nucleotides, the CDR3 is TGTGCCAGCAGCCAAAACTGGGATGATGAAGCTTTCTTT.

V and J are TRBV19 and TRBJ1-1, with TRBD1 as a possible D gene (5 bases). Trimming cost V 1 base and J 4 bases, with 13 bases left between them. The CDR3 has 15 amino acids. Germline loops: CDR1 LNHDA, CDR2 SQIVND (reference sequence). CDR3 amino acids: CASSIGGRLSTEAFF. Written as DNA, the CDR3 is TGTGCCAGTAGTATAGGGGGACGGCTGAGCACTGAAGCTTTCTTT.

This chain joins TRBV2 and TRBJ2-2; D not certain. The ends were cut back, 7 bases at V and 8 bases at J, with 11 bases in the middle. Looked up from germline, CDR1 is SNHLY and CDR2 is FYNNEI. CDR3 length: 12 residues. CDR3 in amino acids: CASTTPGGELFF. CDR3 nucleotide sequence: TGTGCCAGCACCACCCCCGGTGGGGAGCTGTTTTTT.

The chain couples TRBV18 to TRBJ2-5, with D perhaps TRBD2 (7 bases). The CDR3 is 13 residues long. Trimming shortened V by 2 bases and J by 5 bases, and 9 bases separated the two germline ends. Germline-derived CDR1 and CDR2 are KGHSH and LQKENI. The CDR3 is CASSPGGAETQYF. CDR3 nucleotide sequence: TGTGCCAGCTCACCAGGGGGGGCCGAGACCCAGTACTTC.

The V gene is TRBV6-5, the J gene TRBJ2-1; either TRBD1 or TRBD2 may supply D (6 bases each). Germline V lookup: CDR1 MNHEY, CDR2 SVGAGI. V was trimmed by 8 bases and J by 7 bases, leaving 21 bases between them. CDR3 length equals 15 residues. CDR3 sequence reads: CASGYGGELTNEQFF. CDR3 nucleotides: TGTGCCAGCGGCTACGGGGGCGAGCTTACAAATGAGCAGTTCTTC.

The chain recombines TRBV7-8 with TRBJ1-5; TRBD1 might be the D (6 bases). Germline CDR1 reads SGHVS; CDR2 reads FQNEAQ. This CDR3 has 13 residues. Trimming took 6 bases from V and 9 from J, leaving 15 bases between them. CDR3 bases: TGTGCCAGCAGTTTTGACAGGTTAGGGCCCCAGCATTTT. This sequence encodes CASSFDRLGPQHF.

The V call is TRBV7-9, the J call TRBJ1-6; the match to TRBD1 covers 9 bases. This CDR3 has 15 residues. Germline V gene lookup returns CDR1 SEHNR and CDR2 FQNEAQ (reference sequence). V lost 5 bases and J lost 10; bases outside the gene matches: 9. The CDR3: CASSARDRVRSPLHF. The CDR3 nucleotides are TGTGCCAGCAGCGCAAGGGACAGGGTGCGCTCACCCCTCCACTTT.

The chain recombines TRBV2 with TRBJ2-6, with D possibly matching TRBD2 (6 bases). The CDR3 is 17 amino acids. The germline gives CDR1 SNHLY, CDR2 FYNNEI. The V end was cut by 2 bases, the J end by 2 bases, with 13 bases between. The CDR3 reads CASSERLGEAGANVLTF. CDR3 DNA sequence: TGTGCCAGCAGTGAAAGATTAGGGGAGGCTGGGGCCAACGTCCTGACTTTC.

V and J are TRBV30 and TRBJ1-2, with 7 bases lining up with TRBD1. V was clipped by 2 bases and J by 0 bases; unmatched bases: 6. Looked up from germline, CDR1 is GTSNPN and CDR2 is SVGIG (reference sequence). The CDR3 contains 15 residues. For the CDR3, the DNA is TGTGCCTGGAGTCGCCCGCAGGGGGCTAACTATGGCTACACCTTC. It codes for CAWSRPQGANYGYTF.

This clone has just one count. V gene TRBV3-1 (or the pseudogene TRBV3-2) combines with J gene TRBJ2-5; TRBD1 is a possible D gene (7 bases). V lost 4 bases and J 5 bases, leaving 17 bases between the germline ends. Germline CDR1 is LGHDT and CDR2 is YNNKEL (reference sequence). The CDR3 has 15 residues. CDR3 protein: CASSPSRTGGETQYF. In DNA, the CDR3 is TGTGCCAGCAGCCCCAGCCGGACAGGAGGGGAGACCCAGTACTTC.

The J gene is TRBJ1-1, the V gene TRBV10-1; 10 positions match TRBD1. Germline V CDR1 and CDR2: WNHNN, SYGVQD (reference sequence). J was trimmed by 11 bases and V by 9 bases; bases with no gene match: 3. CDR3 size: 10 residues. CDR3 bases: TGCGCCAGGCCGGGACAGGGGGCTTTCTTT. Translated, it gives CARPGQGAFF.

This chain uses TRBV6-5 with TRBJ2-7; a possible D gene is TRBD1 (6 bases). Germline values: CDR1 MNHEY, CDR2 SVGAGI. V lost 1 base, J lost 3 bases, and 13 bases lay in between. CDR3 length: 15 amino acids. CDR3 protein: CASSYFGSGVYEQYF. CDR3 DNA sequence: TGTGCCAGCAGTTACTTCGGTTCAGGGGTCTACGAGCAGTACTTC.

This clone appeared a single time. The chain has TRBV10-3 and TRBJ2-7; no clear D gene. Germline V CDR1 and CDR2: ENHRY, SYGVKD. Trimming removed 7 bases at V and 2 bases at J, with 9 bases between. There are 12 residues in the CDR3. The CDR3 nucleotides read TGTGCCATCAACGACGGACCCTACGAGCAGTACTTC. It translates to CAINDGPYEQYF.

CDR3 in amino acids: CASTSGAQTAYSNQPQHF. In DNA form, the CDR3 reads TGTGCCAGTACCTCAGGGGCCCAAACCGCATATAGCAATCAGCCCCAGCATTTT. The chain recombines TRBV19 with TRBJ1-5; tentatively, D is TRBD1 (6 bases). Trimming cost V 7 bases and J 0 bases, with 22 bases left between them. Germline V gives CDR1 LNHDA, CDR2 SQIVND (reference sequence). CDR3 size: 18 residues.

V is TRBV25-1 and J is TRBJ1-1; a weak D match, TRBD1 (6 bases). Germline CDR1 is MGHDK and CDR2 is SYGVNS. CDR3 length: 15 amino acids. V lost 2 bases to trimming and J lost 4 bases, with 14 bases between them. The CDR3 DNA is TGTGCCAGCAGTGAACAGGGGAGATCGGTCACTGAAGCTTTCTTT. It is translated as CASSEQGRSVTEAFF.

V and J are TRBV3-1 (or the pseudogene TRBV3-2) and TRBJ2-1; weak D call: TRBD1 (6 bases). Germline CDR1 is LGHDT and CDR2 is YNNKEL (reference sequence). This CDR3 spans 16 amino acids. The V end was cut by 4 bases, the J end by 7 bases, with 20 bases between. The CDR3 coding sequence is TGTGCCAGCAGCCGTAAAACGGGCAGGGGATCGAATGAGCAGTTCTTC. This sequence encodes CASSRKTGRGSNEQFF.